Listed below are T cell receptor beta chains from one sample, sequenced in a study of cytomegalovirus exposure and HLA in healthy donors. Assay used: immunoSEQ multiplex PCR; TCRdb lists only in-frame clones, some missing. Of a few hundred thousand clones in the sample, 65% to 75% were seen once. What was sequenced was PBMCs. The receptors originated from a woman aged 30 to 39 in good health and CMV-seronegative. Each CDR3 is given with its conserved first and last residue. Each record gives: D gene, V gene, J gene, clone size, CDR3 protein, CDR3 DNA. D genes are given only for firm matches. Part of the rows lack a size; the others show once, few, many or a class for expanded clones.

>-|TRBV7-9|TRBJ2-6|-
CDSSKDRIGSGANVLTF
TGTGACAGCAGCAAGGACAGAATAGGCTCTGGGGCCAACGTCCTGACTTTC
>TRBD2|TRBV19|TRBJ2-1|-
CATRPASGRPEQFF
TGTGCCACTAGACCGGCTAGCGGGAGGCCTGAGCAGTTCTTC
>TRBD1|TRBV5-1|TRBJ1-4|-
CASSLWGTGDGSEKLFF
TGCGCCAGCAGCTTGTGGGGGACAGGGGACGGGTCTGAAAAACTGTTTTTT
>TRBD2|TRBV6-5|TRBJ2-7|-
CATRLAGGFEQYF
TGTGCCACCCGACTAGCGGGAGGCTTCGAGCAGTACTTC
>TRBD2|TRBV2|TRBJ2-7|-
CASKGLAVYEQYF
TGTGCCAGCAAGGGACTAGCGGTCTACGAGCAGTACTTC
>TRBD1|TRBV5-6|TRBJ2-1|-
CATRQGWNEQFF
TGTGCCACCAGACAGGGATGGAATGAGCAGTTCTTC
>-|TRBV7-8|TRBJ2-1|-
CASSLDRHHNEQFF
TGTGCCAGCAGCTTAGATCGACACCACAATGAGCAGTTCTTC
>TRBD1|TRBV29-1|TRBJ1-4|-
CSGTWQGAEKLFF
TGCAGTGGTACGTGGCAGGGGGCTGAAAAACTGTTTTTT
>TRBD1|TRBV5-6|TRBJ1-3|-
CASSLAWDRGGNTIYF
TGTGCCAGCAGCTTGGCCTGGGACAGGGGTGGAAACACCATATATTTT
>-|TRBV6-1|TRBJ2-1|once
CAWGEAFSYNEQFF
TGTGCCTGGGGGGAAGCCTTTTCCTACAATGAGCAGTTCTTC
>TRBD1|TRBV30|TRBJ1-2|-
CAWRGQGHYGYTF
TGTGCCTGGAGGGGACAGGGCCACTATGGCTACACCTTC
>-|TRBV27|TRBJ1-4|-
CASSLRGINEKLFF
TGTGCCAGCAGTTTACGGGGGATTAATGAAAAACTGTTTTTT
>-|TRBV11-2|TRBJ2-1|-
CASSSFREPDDEQFF
TGTGCCAGCAGTTCTTTCCGGGAGCCGGACGATGAGCAGTTCTTC
>-|TRBV18|TRBJ2-2|-
CASSPSPRSTGELFF
TGTGCCAGCTCACCGTCACCACGGAGCACCGGGGAGCTGTTTTTT
>-|TRBV15|TRBJ2-7|-
CATSREGGWRYF
TGTGCCACCAGCAGAGAAGGAGGCTGGCGGTACTTC
>-|TRBV1|TRBJ1-1|few
CTSSPGTASTEAFF
TGCACCAGCAGCCCCGGGACAGCAAGCACTGAAGCTTTCTTT
>-|TRBV6-6|TRBJ2-3|-
CASSYSTGSTDTQYF
TGTGCCAGCAGTTACTCCACAGGGAGCACAGATACGCAGTATTTT
>-|TRBV6-5|TRBJ2-5|few
CASSFMDSQETQYF
TGTGCCAGCAGTTTTATGGACAGCCAAGAGACCCAGTACTTC
>TRBD1|TRBV7-9|TRBJ2-2|-
CSSSLPPGTGFTGELFF
TGTTCCAGCAGTCTACCGCCCGGGACAGGGTTCACCGGGGAGCTGTTTTTT
>-|TRBV27|TRBJ2-2|-
CASSLGTPNTGELFF
TGTGCCAGCAGTTTAGGGACACCGAACACCGGGGAGCTGTTTTTT
>-|TRBV18|TRBJ1-2|-
CASSQTRAYWGYTF
TGTGCCAGCTCACAAACAAGAGCGTACTGGGGCTACACCTTC
>TRBD2|TRBV5-1|TRBJ2-1|-
CASSLAPGSGSSYNEQFF
TGCGCCAGCAGCTTGGCCCCGGGTAGCGGGAGCTCCTACAATGAGCAGTTCTTC
>-|TRBV2|TRBJ1-1|-
CASSEEASMNTEAFF
TGTGCCAGCAGTGAAGAGGCTAGCATGAACACTGAAGCTTTCTTT
>-|TRBV27|TRBJ2-7|few
CASSTGGGYEQYF
TGTGCCAGCAGCACAGGGGGGGGCTACGAGCAGTACTTC
>TRBD1|TRBV2|TRBJ2-7|-
CASSEGQPGYEQYF
TGTGCCAGCAGTGAGGGACAGCCCGGCTACGAGCAGTACTTC
>-|TRBV6-6|TRBJ1-1|-
CASSPRYSAVEAFF
TGTGCCAGCAGTCCCCGGTATTCAGCGGTCGAAGCTTTCTTT
>TRBD2|TRBV6-5|TRBJ2-1|-
CASQLAASYNEQFF
TGTGCCAGCCAGCTAGCGGCCTCCTACAATGAGCAGTTCTTC
>-|TRBV5-6|TRBJ1-5|-
CASSLFTDNQPQHF
TGTGCCAGCAGCTTGTTTACAGACAATCAGCCCCAGCATTTT
>TRBD2|TRBV5-1|TRBJ2-1|-
CDSSPQSTQREANEQFF
TGCGACAGCAGCCCACAGTCCACCCAGCGGGAGGCCAATGAGCAGTTCTTC
>-|TRBV27|TRBJ2-5|-
CASSLSILAETQYF
TGTGCCAGCAGTTTATCCATCCTAGCAGAGACCCAGTACTTC
>-|TRBV5-6|TRBJ2-5|-
CASSFLRRGETQYF
TGTGCCAGCAGCTTCCTTAGACGGGGGGAGACCCAGTACTTC